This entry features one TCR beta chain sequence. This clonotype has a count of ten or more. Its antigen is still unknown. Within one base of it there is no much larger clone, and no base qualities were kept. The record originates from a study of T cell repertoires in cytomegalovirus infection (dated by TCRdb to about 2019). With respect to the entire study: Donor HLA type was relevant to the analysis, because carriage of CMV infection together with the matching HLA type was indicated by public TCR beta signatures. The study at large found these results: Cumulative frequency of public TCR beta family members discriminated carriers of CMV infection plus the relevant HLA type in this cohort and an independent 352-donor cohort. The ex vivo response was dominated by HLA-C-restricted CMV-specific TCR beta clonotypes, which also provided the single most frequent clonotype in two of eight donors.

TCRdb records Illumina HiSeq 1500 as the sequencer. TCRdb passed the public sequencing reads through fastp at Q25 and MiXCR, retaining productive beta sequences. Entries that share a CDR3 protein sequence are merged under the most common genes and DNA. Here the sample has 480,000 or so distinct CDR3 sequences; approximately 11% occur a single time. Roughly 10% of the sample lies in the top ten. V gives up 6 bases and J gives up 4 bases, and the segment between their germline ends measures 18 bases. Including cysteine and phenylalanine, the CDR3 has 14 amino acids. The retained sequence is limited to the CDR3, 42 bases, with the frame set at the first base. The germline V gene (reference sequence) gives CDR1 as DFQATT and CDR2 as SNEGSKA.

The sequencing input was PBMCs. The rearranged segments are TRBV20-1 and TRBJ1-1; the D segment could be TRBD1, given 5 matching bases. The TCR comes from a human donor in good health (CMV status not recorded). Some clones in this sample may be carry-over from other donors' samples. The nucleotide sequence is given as TGCAGTGCAGAGAGGGACGCGCGGGGCACTGAAGCTTTCTTT. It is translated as CSAERDARGTEAFF.